One and the same sample provided the 3 T cell receptor beta chains below, sequenced in a study of blood T cell repertoires in COVID-19. Assay: immunoSEQ multiplex PCR; the TCRdb copy retains only in-frame clones and omits some. The sample lists about 190,000 clones; over 75% were seen once. The specimen sequenced was peripheral blood. The receptor set was obtained from a woman aged 80 or over with active or convalescent COVID-19.

This chain links TRBV3-1 (or the pseudogene TRBV3-2) with TRBJ2-4; 8 nucleotides align to TRBD1. There are 13 residues in the CDR3. V shed 6 bases and J 6 bases; nucleotides not matched to a gene: 4. Germline V CDR1 and CDR2: LGHDT, YNNKEL (reference sequence). The CDR3 bases are TGTGCCAGCAGTGGACAGGGTGGAAACATTCAGTACTTC. Translating gives CASSGQGGNIQYF.

This clone was observed a few times. This rearrangement joins TRBV28 to TRBJ1-2; 7 bases agree with TRBD1. This CDR3 region has 14 residues. CDR1 is MDHEN and CDR2 is SYDVKM in the germline V gene. Losses at the gene ends were 6 bases for V and 10 bases for J; bases not matched to a gene: 14. The CDR3 loop is CASRAGGTTQDYTF. The CDR3 DNA follows: TGTGCCAGCAGGGCAGGGGGAACAACCCAGGACTACACCTTC.

This clone appeared a single time. The CDR3 loop reads CASSTLRDSTGELFF. In nucleotides, the CDR3 is TGTGCCAGCAGCACCCTCCGGGACAGCACCGGGGAGCTGTTTTTT. V usage is TRBV13 and J usage is TRBJ2-2; TRBD1 aligns across 7 bases. This CDR3 comprises 15 residues. Germline CDR1 and CDR2: PRHDT and FYEKMQ (reference sequence). With V trimmed by 5 bases and J by 4 bases, 7 bases remained unmatched.